One sample yielded the 31 T cell receptor beta chains listed below, sequenced in a study of OX40 agonist ivuxolimab in advanced cancers. Profiled with immunoSEQ multiplex PCR; TCRdb holds only in-frame clones, not every one. The sample consists of tens of thousands of clones, more than 80% of them appearing once. This specimen was CD4+ or CD8+ T cells sorted from blood, taken in a trial of the OX40 agonist ivuxolimab. The receptors were gathered from an adult with an advanced solid tumor such as melanoma, head and neck, liver or kidney cancer.

About this clone itself: Other DNA sequences of this sample code for an identical CDR3. The chain uses TRBV7-3 and TRBJ2-3; D unclear. The V gene's germline CDR1 is SGHTA and CDR2 FQGTGA. V was shortened by 2 bases and J by 3 bases, with 3 bases between the two germline ends. This CDR3 comprises 12 residues. The CDR3 nucleotides are TGTGCCAGCAGCTTAGGGACAGATACGCAGTATTTT. This translates into CASSLGTDTQYF.

This rearrangement joins TRBV6-1 to TRBJ2-6, with no clear D. The CDR3 extends over 15 amino acids. The V gene lost 2 bases and the J gene lost 0 bases, with 5 bases spanning the gap. The germline V gene has CDR1 MNHNS and CDR2 SASEGT. The DNA for the CDR3 is TGTGCCAGCAGTGAAATACCCTCTGGGGCCAACGTCCTGACTTTC. It codes for CASSEIPSGANVLTF.

About this clone itself: This same CDR3 is encoded by further DNA sequences in the sample. The chain couples TRBV28 to TRBJ1-2; D not resolved. This CDR3 is 12 amino acids long. Germline assignment: CDR1 MDHEN and CDR2 SYDVKM. Trimming shortened V by 5 bases and J by 0 bases, and 4 bases separated the two germline ends. The CDR3 nucleotides read TGTGCCAGCAGTCAGGCTAACTATGGCTACACCTTC. This codes for CASSQANYGYTF.

This clone was picked up one time. The V gene is TRBV5-1, the J gene TRBJ1-2; D perhaps matches TRBD1 (5 bases). V lost 0 bases and J lost 2, with 8 bases in between. This CDR3 region has 14 residues. Germline CDR1 and CDR2: SGHRS and YFSETQ. Here the CDR3 reads CASSLGQPNYGYTF. CDR3 in DNA: TGCGCCAGCAGCTTGGGACAGCCGAACTATGGCTACACCTTC.

J is TRBJ1-1 and V is TRBV29-1, with 8 bases fitting TRBD1. The V gene end was trimmed by 7 bases and the J gene end by 5 bases; junction bases not matched to a gene: 9. Germline CDR1 and CDR2: SQVTM and ANQGSEA. CDR3 length: 13 residues. The CDR3 is CSAVDRANTEAFF. CDR3 nucleotide sequence: TGCAGCGCTGTGGACAGGGCGAATACTGAAGCTTTCTTT.

V is TRBV28 and J is TRBJ1-2; 9 bases fit TRBD1. This CDR3 spans 13 amino acids. J was trimmed by 4 bases and V by 6 bases; bases with no gene match: 3. Germline V gives CDR1 MDHEN, CDR2 SYDVKM. The CDR3 DNA sequence: TGTGCCAGCAGGCCGGGACAGGGCTATGGCTACACCTTC. It is translated as CASRPGQGYGYTF.

The chain uses TRBV5-6 and TRBJ1-5, with D hard to call. Per germline, CDR1 SGHDT and CDR2 YYEEEE. The V gene lost 5 bases and the J gene lost 0 bases, with 9 bases spanning the gap. CDR3 length: 14 amino acids. The CDR3 bases are TGTGCCAGCAGTCAGATCAGTAGCAATCAGCCCCAGCATTTT. Translated, it gives CASSQISSNQPQHF.

The CDR3 DNA sequence: TGTGCCAGTAGTCTTGACCGACAGGGTAGAGGAGAGACCCAGTACTTC. Protein product: CASSLDRQGRGETQYF. V and J are TRBV19 and TRBJ2-5; 7 bases are a match to TRBD1. The CDR3 has 16 residues. Germline V CDR1 and CDR2: LNHDA, SQIVND (reference sequence). Germline trimming cut 5 bases from V and 4 bases from J; bases unmatched to any gene: 13.

The rearrangement joins TRBV6-6 to TRBJ2-3, with TRBD2 as a possible D gene (5 bases). The V gene's germline CDR1 is MNHNY and CDR2 SVGAGI (reference sequence). CDR3 length: 14 residues. V was trimmed by 6 bases and J by 4 bases, leaving 14 bases between them. CDR3 in amino acids: CASRTPREPDTQYF. CDR3 nucleotides: TGTGCCAGCAGGACCCCTAGGGAGCCAGATACGCAGTATTTT.

The rearrangement uses TRBV4-3 and TRBJ2-3, with 9 nucleotides matching TRBD1. Germline V lookup: CDR1 LGHNA, CDR2 YSLEER. V lost 4 bases, J lost 3 bases, and 8 bases stayed unmatched. This CDR3 is built from 16 residues. The CDR3 region is CASSPNTGGKTDTQYF. The CDR3 nucleotides read TGCGCCAGCAGCCCTAATACAGGGGGCAAGACAGATACGCAGTATTTT.

The chain joins TRBV19 to TRBJ1-1, with 10 nucleotides matching TRBD1. Germline CDR1 is LNHDA and CDR2 is SQIVND (reference sequence). Losses at the gene ends were 6 bases for V and 4 bases for J; bases not matched to a gene: 8. The CDR3 has 15 residues. CDR3 protein: CASRPSDRGPTEAFF. The DNA of the CDR3 is TGTGCCAGTAGACCCTCAGACAGGGGGCCCACTGAAGCTTTCTTT. The complete variable domain, with remaining parts taken from reference TRBV19 and TRBJ1-1, reads DGGITQSPKYLFRKEGQNVTLSCEQNLNHDAMYWYRQDPGQGLRLIYYSQIVNDFQKGDIAEGYSVSREKKESFPLTVTSAQKNPTAFYLCASRPSDRGPTEAFFGQGTRLTVV.

This rearrangement joins TRBV29-1 to TRBJ2-5; D perhaps matches TRBD2 (5 bases). Per the germline V gene, CDR1 is SQVTM and CDR2 is ANQGSEA. The CDR3 contains 15 residues. V lost 4 bases and J 5 bases, leaving 20 bases between the germline ends. The CDR3 is CSVAQRGFGGETQYF. The CDR3, as DNA: TGCAGCGTTGCCCAACGGGGTTTTGGTGGGGAGACCCAGTACTTC.

J is TRBJ1-3 and V is TRBV5-1; unclear D gene. Looked up from germline, CDR1 is SGHRS and CDR2 is YFSETQ. The CDR3 consists of 14 residues. Deletions cut 7 bases from V and 0 bases from J, with 11 bases between. The CDR3 nucleotides are TGCGCCAGCTCCCCGGAGGGCTCTGGAAACACCATATATTTT. It is translated as CASSPEGSGNTIYF.

The rearrangement links TRBV7-3 to TRBJ2-3, with a weak D call TRBD2 (6 bases). This CDR3 is 14 amino acids long. Trimming cost V 8 bases and J 11 bases, with 23 bases left between them. CDR1 is SGHTA, CDR2 FQGTGA, per germline. CDR3 in amino acids: CASLDLVGGREQYF. The CDR3 region has the DNA TGTGCCAGCCTGGATCTAGTGGGGGGACGGGAGCAGTATTTT.

The sample holds a few counts of this clone. This chain joins TRBV19 and TRBJ1-2; TRBD1 matches at 9 bases. V gave up 3 bases and J gave up 8 bases; unmatched junction bases: 7. CDR3 length: 14 amino acids. The germline V gene encodes CDR1 LNHDA and CDR2 SQIVND (reference sequence). The CDR3 coding sequence is TGTGCCAGTAGTATTGGGGGACAGGGATCCGGCTACACCTTC. Its translation is CASSIGGQGSGYTF.

In its sample, this clone was seen once. The chain carries TRBV5-4 and TRBJ2-7; 8 bases are shared with TRBD2. Germline lookup yields CDR1 SGHNT and CDR2 YYREEE (reference sequence). Germline trimming cut 5 bases from V and 1 base from J; bases unmatched to any gene: 2. The CDR3 length is 13 residues. The chain's CDR3 is CASRPSGSYEQYF. CDR3 nucleotide sequence: TGTGCCAGCAGACCTAGCGGGTCCTACGAGCAGTACTTC.

This clone has a single count. This chain uses TRBV29-1 with TRBJ2-7; D may correspond to TRBD1 or TRBD2 (5 bases each). Per the germline V gene, CDR1 is SQVTM and CDR2 is ANQGSEA. This CDR3 has 12 residues. The ends were cut back, 5 bases at V and 7 bases at J, with 15 bases in the middle. The CDR3 reads CSVSEGREEQYV. The CDR3 DNA reads as TGCAGCGTTTCCGAGGGCAGGGAAGAGCAGTACGTC.

The chain couples TRBV28 to TRBJ2-7; 9 bases align to TRBD1. J gave up 1 base and V 4 bases, and 2 bases lay outside the gene matches. Germline values: CDR1 MDHEN, CDR2 SYDVKM. This CDR3 has 14 residues. The chain's CDR3 is CASSSTGGSYEQYV. In DNA form, the CDR3 reads TGTGCCAGCAGTTCGACAGGGGGATCCTACGAGCAGTACGTC.

This chain connects TRBV5-1 to TRBJ2-3; D unclear. Germline CDR1 SGHRS, CDR2 YFSETQ. CDR3 length: 14 residues. Trimming pared 2 bases from V and 3 bases from J, leaving 10 bases between. In DNA form, the CDR3 reads TGCGCCAGCAGCTTAAGTAGGGATACAGATACGCAGTATTTT. It encodes CASSLSRDTDTQYF.

The chain recombines TRBV7-9 with TRBJ2-5, with a weak D call TRBD1 (6 bases). The V and J ends lost 5 bases and 2 bases respectively, with 18 bases between them. The CDR3 is made up of 16 amino acids. Germline values: CDR1 SEHNR, CDR2 FQNEAQ (reference sequence). Written as DNA, the CDR3 is TGTGCCAGCAGCGATTCGGGAAGGGGGTATCAAGAGACCCAGTACTTC. It yields the protein CASSDSGRGYQETQYF. Complete variable domain (other parts from reference TRBV7-9 and TRBJ2-5): DTGVSQNPRHKITKRGQNVTFRCDPISEHNRLYWYRQTLGQGPEFLTYFQNEAQLEKSRLLSDRFSAERPKGSFSTLEIQRTEQGDSAMYLCASSDSGRGYQETQYFGPGTRLLVL.

V is TRBV5-1 and J is TRBJ2-1; TRBD2 matches at 11 bases. This CDR3 contains 15 residues. Looked up from germline, CDR1 is SGHRS and CDR2 is YFSETQ. J was trimmed by 4 bases and V by 4 bases; bases with no gene match: 4. Here the CDR3 DNA reads TGCGCCAGCAGCACGGGACTAGCGGTTTACAATGAGCAGTTCTTC. This sequence encodes CASSTGLAVYNEQFF.

This chain links TRBV27 with TRBJ2-3; maybe TRBD1 (6 bases). With 3 bases removed from V and 6 bases from J, the gap between germline ends came to 13 bases. The CDR3 runs to 14 residues. CDR1 is MNHEY and CDR2 is SMNVEV in the germline V gene (reference sequence). CDR3 loop: CASSLGDTSDTQYF. The CDR3 bases are TGTGCCAGCAGTTTGGGGGACACCTCGGATACGCAGTATTTT.

This clone has only a few counts. This CDR3 is also generated by other DNA sequences in the sample. The chain combines TRBV18 with TRBJ2-5, with D perhaps matching TRBD1 (6 bases). From germline, CDR1 is KGHSH and CDR2 LQKENI. This CDR3 comprises 13 residues. V lost 3 bases and J lost 4, with 9 bases in between. CDR3 coding DNA: TGTGCCAGCTCACCTGGGACATCAGAGACCCAGTACTTC. This gives the protein CASSPGTSETQYF.

The chain recombines TRBV4-3 with TRBJ2-2; a weak D match, TRBD1 (6 bases). Germline CDR1 LGHNA, CDR2 YSLEER. The CDR3 is made up of 16 amino acids. Trimming removed 2 bases from V and 0 bases from J, with 10 bases in between. CDR3 coding DNA: TGCGCCAGCAGCCAAAACAGGGCGGCGAACACCGGGGAGCTGTTTTTT. It specifies CASSQNRAANTGELFF.

V and J are TRBV5-6 and TRBJ2-7, with D perhaps given as TRBD1 or TRBD2 (5 bases each). The CDR3 contains 18 residues. Germline V lookup: CDR1 SGHDT, CDR2 YYEEEE. V lost 0 bases and J 2 bases, leaving 21 bases between the germline ends. The CDR3: CASSLGLSSPGRPYEQYF. DNA for the CDR3: TGTGCCAGCAGCTTGGGCCTTTCATCTCCGGGACGACCCTACGAGCAGTACTTC.

The rearrangement links TRBV27 to TRBJ1-4, with TRBD1 identical over 12 bases. V lost 10 bases, J lost 3 bases, and 18 bases stayed unmatched. This CDR3 is 19 amino acids long. Germline V gives CDR1 MNHEY, CDR2 SMNVEV (reference sequence). CDR3 nucleotides: TGTGCCACCTCGAGGCGGGGACAGGGGGCGTTTGGGGCTAATGAAAAACTGTTTTTT. Translation: CATSRRGQGAFGANEKLFF.

The CDR3 nucleotides read TGTGCCAGCAGTTTACGGGCGGGGGGGGCCGGCATTCAGTACTTC. Residues: CASSLRAGGAGIQYF. The chain recombines TRBV6-5 with TRBJ2-4; the match to TRBD2 covers 9 bases. The V gene end was trimmed by 4 bases and the J gene end by 9 bases; junction bases not matched to a gene: 10. Germline CDR1 reads MNHEY; CDR2 reads SVGAGI. This CDR3 spans 15 amino acids.

The chain carries TRBV6-1 and TRBJ1-5, with 7 bases identical to TRBD1. With V trimmed by 0 bases and J by 9 bases, 8 bases remained unmatched. This CDR3 is 15 amino acids long. Germline lookup yields CDR1 MNHNS and CDR2 SASEGT. CDR3 amino acids: CASSEARGGSGPQHF. In DNA, the CDR3 is TGTGCCAGCAGTGAAGCTCGAGGGGGCTCAGGGCCCCAGCATTTT.

This sequence joins TRBV18 and TRBJ1-6, with 7 bases matching TRBD1. CDR1 and CDR2 from the germline V gene are KGHSH and LQKENI. CDR3 length: 19 residues. The V gene end was trimmed by 3 bases and the J gene end by 5 bases; junction bases not matched to a gene: 16. The chain's CDR3 is CASSPTLTAWTGDNSPLHF. The CDR3 DNA is TGTGCCAGCTCACCTACGCTTACTGCATGGACAGGCGATAATTCACCCCTCCACTTT.

The chain recombines TRBV7-9 with TRBJ1-4; 7 bases fit TRBD1. From germline, CDR1 is SEHNR and CDR2 FQNEAQ (reference sequence). This CDR3 spans 15 amino acids. V shed 2 bases and J 3 bases; nucleotides not matched to a gene: 3. DNA of the CDR3: TGTGCCAGCAGCTTAACCCAGGGGGCTAATGAAAAACTGTTTTTT. It specifies CASSLTQGANEKLFF.

The rearrangement uses TRBV7-2 and TRBJ2-7; possibly TRBD2 for D (6 bases). This CDR3 comprises 12 residues. Germline-derived CDR1 and CDR2 are SGHTA and FQGNSA. V was shortened by 7 bases and J by 7 bases, with 14 bases between the two germline ends. CDR3 coding DNA: TGTGCCAGCACCACGGCGGGGTTTGAGCAGTACTTC. Protein sequence: CASTTAGFEQYF.